This T cell receptor (beta chain) derives from a study of early T cells in non-severe SARS-CoV-2 infection. Study information: It was bulk RNA from unsorted whole blood that was sequenced, and the chains were unpaired.

The protocol attached unique molecular identifiers to individual cDNA molecules. TCRdb processed the 5' RACE reads anew with MiXCR; each CDR3 protein has one entry. The sample records about 27,000 distinct CDR3 sequences, roughly 4.4% being singletons. Whole-study findings and limits: Matches to VDJdb favored anti-spike CD8 responses and missed private and CD4 specificities.

This clonotype appeared a few times. Antigen unknown. In germline, CDR1 is SGHTA, CDR2 FQGNSA. V lost 0 bases and J lost 2, with 11 bases in between. The CDR3 is 15 amino acids. The clonotype comes from an adult who was a healthcare worker with PCR-confirmed SARS-CoV-2 infection or an uninfected control (not recorded which). Sample: whole blood. The chain combines TRBV7-2 with TRBJ2-7; maybe TRBD1 (6 bases). The DNA for the CDR3 is TGTGCCAGCAGCTTAGCTGGGCAGGGGACCTACGAGCAGTACTTC. Its protein is CASSLAGQGTYEQYF. Together with reference TRBV7-2 and TRBJ2-7, the CDR3 gives the full variable domain: GAGVSQSPSNKVTEKGKDVELRCDPISGHTALYWYRQSLGQGLEFLIYFQGNSAPDKSGLPSDRFSAERTGGSVSTLTIQRTQQEDSAVYLCASSLAGQGTYEQYFGPGTRLTVT.